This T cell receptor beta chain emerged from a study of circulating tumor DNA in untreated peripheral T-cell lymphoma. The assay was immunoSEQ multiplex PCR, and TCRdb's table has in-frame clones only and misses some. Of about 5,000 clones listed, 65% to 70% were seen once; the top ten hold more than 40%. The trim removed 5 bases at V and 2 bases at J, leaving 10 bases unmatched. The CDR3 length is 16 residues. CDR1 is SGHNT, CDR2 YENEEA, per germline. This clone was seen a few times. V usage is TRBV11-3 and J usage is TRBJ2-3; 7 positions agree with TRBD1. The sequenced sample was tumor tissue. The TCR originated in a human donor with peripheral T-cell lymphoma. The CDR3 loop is CASSPALTGTTDTQYF. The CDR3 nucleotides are TGTGCCAGCAGCCCCGCCCTGACAGGGACCACAGATACGCAGTATTTT. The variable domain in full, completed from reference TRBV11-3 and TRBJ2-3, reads EAGVVQSPRYKIIEKKQPVAFWCNPISGHNTLYWYLQNLGQGPELLIRYENEEAVDDSQLPKDRFSAERLKGVDSTLKIQPAELGDSAVYLCASSPALTGTTDTQYFGPGTRLTVL.